This entry is about one T cell receptor beta chain. Its target is unknown. Other nucleotide sequences from this sample produce the same CDR3. This sample stems from a study of cytomegalovirus exposure and HLA in healthy donors. Findings and limits, study-wide: Association with HLA alleles at 0.05 false discovery rate was found for roughly 17,000 TCR beta sequences in a later analysis. Certain indistinguishable V segments, among them TRBV6-2 and TRBV6-3, were excluded.

A multiplex PCR was run with 60 Vbeta primers and 13 Jbeta primers. TCRdb keeps only in-frame clones here, not all; method: immunoSEQ multiplex PCR. The repertoire has about 140,000 clones, around 57% of them found once; the top ten carry 1.8%. Per the germline V gene, CDR1 is SGHTA and CDR2 is FQGNSA. The V gene end was trimmed by 2 bases and the J gene end by 3 bases; junction bases not matched to a gene: 1. This CDR3 has 14 residues. The chain has TRBV7-2 and TRBJ2-5, with TRBD2 identical over 9 bases. This receptor was obtained from a male donor in good health and CMV-seronegative. The sample taken for sequencing was PBMCs. CDR3 bases: TGTGCCAGCAGCTTACGACTAGCGGAAGAGACCCAGTACTTC. Protein sequence: CASSLRLAEETQYF.